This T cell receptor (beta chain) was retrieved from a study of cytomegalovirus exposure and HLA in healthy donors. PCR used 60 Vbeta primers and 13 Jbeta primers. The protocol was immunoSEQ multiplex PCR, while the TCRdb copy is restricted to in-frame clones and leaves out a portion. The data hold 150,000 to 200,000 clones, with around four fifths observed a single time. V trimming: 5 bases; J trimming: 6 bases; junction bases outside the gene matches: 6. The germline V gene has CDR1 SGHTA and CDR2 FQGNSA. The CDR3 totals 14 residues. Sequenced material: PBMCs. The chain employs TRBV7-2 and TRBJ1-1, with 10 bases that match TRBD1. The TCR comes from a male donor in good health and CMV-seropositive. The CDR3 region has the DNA TGTGCCAGCAGCCAAAGCGGGACAGGGGCTGAAGCTTTCTTT. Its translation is CASSQSGTGAEAFF. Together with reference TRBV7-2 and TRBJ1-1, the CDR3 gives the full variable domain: GAGVSQSPSNKVTEKGKDVELRCDPISGHTALYWYRQSLGQGLEFLIYFQGNSAPDKSGLPSDRFSAERTGGSVSTLTIQRTQQEDSAVYLCASSQSGTGAEAFFGQGTRLTVV.